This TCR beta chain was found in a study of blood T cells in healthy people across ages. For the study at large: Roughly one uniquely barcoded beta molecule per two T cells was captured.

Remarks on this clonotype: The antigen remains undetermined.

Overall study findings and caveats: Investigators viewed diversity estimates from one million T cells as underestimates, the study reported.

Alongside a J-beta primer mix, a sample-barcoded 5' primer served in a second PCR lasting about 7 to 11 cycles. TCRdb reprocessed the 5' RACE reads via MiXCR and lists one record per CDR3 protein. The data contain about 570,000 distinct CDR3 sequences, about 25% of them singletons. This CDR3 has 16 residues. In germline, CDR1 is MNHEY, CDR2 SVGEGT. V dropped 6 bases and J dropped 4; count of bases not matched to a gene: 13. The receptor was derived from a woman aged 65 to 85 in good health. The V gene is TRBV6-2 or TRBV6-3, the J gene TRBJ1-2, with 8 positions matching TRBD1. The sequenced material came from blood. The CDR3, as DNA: TGTGCCAGCAGCGGAGCCGGGACAGGCTTCATCTATGGCTACACCTTC. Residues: CASSGAGTGFIYGYTF.